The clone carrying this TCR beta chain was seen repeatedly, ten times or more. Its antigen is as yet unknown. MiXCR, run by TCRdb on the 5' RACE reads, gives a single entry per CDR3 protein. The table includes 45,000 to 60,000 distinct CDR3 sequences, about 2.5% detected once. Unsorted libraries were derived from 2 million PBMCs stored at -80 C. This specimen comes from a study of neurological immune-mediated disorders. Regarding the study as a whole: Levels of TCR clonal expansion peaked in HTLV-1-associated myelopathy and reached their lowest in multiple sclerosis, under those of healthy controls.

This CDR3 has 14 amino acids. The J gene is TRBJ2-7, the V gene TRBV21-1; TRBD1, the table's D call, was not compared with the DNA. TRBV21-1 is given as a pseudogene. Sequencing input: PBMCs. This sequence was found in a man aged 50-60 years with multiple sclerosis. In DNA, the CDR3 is TGTGCCAGGGACAGGGGCTCAGTCGCCTACGAGCAGTACTTC. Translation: CARDRGSVAYEQYF.